The sequence of this T cell receptor (beta chain) was determined in a study of T cell responses to AZD1222 COVID-19 vaccine. Overall study: Second doses were pooled across both intervals (about 4 or about 12 weeks). Findings and caveats of the study: Unmutated variant regions reportedly attract nearly half of all spike-specific TCRs. Across spike, vaccine-associated CD4 TCRs were found, dominant at 160-218 and 743-854.

Sequencing was performed with immunoSEQ multiplex PCR; in TCRdb, only in-frame clones are kept and a portion is missing. This sample has roughly 81,000 clones, with over 75% found just once. The CDR3 runs to 12 residues. V lost 5 bases and J 8 bases, leaving 12 bases between the germline ends. Germline assignment: CDR1 LNHDA and CDR2 SQIVND (reference sequence). This clone was counted a few times. Antigen unknown. This receptor was obtained from an adult in good health. Here the sequenced sample was peripheral blood, taken on day 0 of AZD1222 vaccination. The rearrangement joins TRBV19 to TRBJ1-1; no clear D gene. CDR3 loop: CASSQGMLEAFF. CDR3 coding DNA: TGTGCCAGTAGTCAAGGGATGCTAGAAGCTTTCTTT.